This T cell receptor (beta chain) originates from a study of spatial heterogeneity in lung cancer. At the level of the study: Fewer alpha-chain than beta-chain sequences were consistently detected. Study-level findings and limits: At resection, ubiquitous expanded tumor TCRs appeared in blood more than at follow-up.

Details on this clonotype: What it binds is unknown.

TCRdb processed the 5' RACE reads anew with MiXCR; each CDR3 protein has one entry. The sample has 65,000 to 85,000 distinct CDR3 sequences; more than 15% are singletons. Sample time point: sample taken at primary tumor resection. Sequencing of whole RNA from tumor, nontumor lung or frozen PBMC involved no sorting. The donors were 55 to 85 patients with non-small cell lung cancer that was early-stage and untreated. The CDR3 has 13 amino acids. The V and J ends lost 6 bases and 3 bases respectively, with 14 bases between them. Looked up from germline, CDR1 is DFQATT and CDR2 is SNEGSKA (reference sequence).

The TCR sequence derives from a male donor with early-stage non-small cell lung cancer. This sequence joins TRBV20-1 and TRBJ1-1, with a possible D match to TRBD1 (6 bases). Sample: PBMCs, taken at surgery. CDR3 protein: CSAGQKKDTEAFF. CDR3 nucleotide sequence: TGCAGTGCCGGACAGAAAAAGGACACTGAAGCTTTCTTT.